The sequence of this T cell receptor beta chain was determined in a study of blood T cell repertoires in COVID-19. The CDR3 is 13 amino acids. Germline V CDR1 and CDR2: MDHEN, SYDVKM. V trimming: 3 bases; J trimming: 4 bases; junction bases outside the gene matches: 3. The repertoire was sequenced with immunoSEQ multiplex PCR; TCRdb's copy has only in-frame clones and lacks some. The data hold about 140,000 clones, with 75% to 90% observed a single time. This chain uses TRBV28 with TRBJ2-7; 7 bases align to TRBD2. Material for sequencing was peripheral blood. This receptor was taken from an elderly woman with acute or convalescent COVID-19. CDR3 nucleotide sequence: TGTGCCAGCAGTTTCCTAGCGGTATACGAGCAGTACTTC. This sequence encodes CASSFLAVYEQYF.